These 6 T cell receptor beta chains share one sample of origin, sequenced in a study of regulatory T cells in long-lasting Graves disease. Arm-PCR of CDR3 regions with iRepertoire HTBI primers generated TCR beta libraries. TCRdb reprocessed the multiplex PCR reads with MiXCR, giving one entry per CDR3 protein. Among around 500,000 distinct CDR3 sequences listed, about a fifth were seen once. Documented time point: persistent/refractory GD, antithyroid drugs over 5 years with positive TRAb. RNA from PBMCs was the source of the TCR library. The sample here was peripheral blood mononuclear cells (PBMCs), taken when the disease was refractory, from a patient treated with antithyroid drugs. These receptors were obtained from a female donor with Graves disease.

This chain links TRBV10-3 with TRBJ1-3, with 8 bases lining up with TRBD1. There are 15 residues in the CDR3. The V gene end was trimmed by 10 bases and the J gene end by 0 bases; junction bases not matched to a gene: 8. CDR1 is ENHRY, CDR2 SYGVKD, per germline. This CDR3 reads CATGQGTSSGNTIYF. CDR3 nucleotides: TGTGCCACCGGACAGGGAACCTCCTCTGGAAACACCATATATTTT.

This clonotype has just a few counts. The chain links TRBV30 to TRBJ1-2; D may be TRBD1 (5 bases). V was clipped by 1 base and J by 2 bases, with 14 bases between them. The germline CDR1 and CDR2 sequences are GTSNPN and SVGIG (reference sequence). The CDR3 totals 15 residues. CDR3 sequence (DNA): TGTGCCTGGAGTGGGGACTGGGAAGGGAACTATGGCTACACCTTC. Translating it yields CAWSGDWEGNYGYTF.

The rearrangement uses TRBV7-9 and TRBJ2-3; 13 bases agree with TRBD2. The germline CDR1 and CDR2 sequences are SEHNR and FQNEAQ (reference sequence). V dropped 5 bases and J dropped 5; count of bases not matched to a gene: 4. This CDR3 contains 15 residues. The CDR3 here is CASSTLAGGQDTQYF. CDR3 DNA: TGTGCCAGCAGCACACTAGCGGGAGGGCAAGATACGCAGTATTTT.

This clonotype was recorded at least ten times. The CDR3 reads CASSLWGQGYSNQPQHF. CDR3 coding DNA: TGTGCCAGCAGTTTATGGGGGCAGGGCTATAGCAATCAGCCCCAGCATTTT. J is TRBJ1-5 and V is TRBV28, with a possible D match to TRBD1 (5 bases). This CDR3 is built from 17 residues. The V and J ends lost 0 bases and 0 bases respectively, with 12 bases between them. Germline-derived CDR1 and CDR2 are MDHEN and SYDVKM.

This clonotype was detected many times. The chain is built from TRBV5-1 and TRBJ1-1; a weak D match, TRBD1 (6 bases). The CDR3 contains 13 residues. Trimming took 0 bases from V and 5 from J, leaving 8 bases between them. CDR1 is SGHRS, CDR2 YFSETQ, per germline. The CDR3 DNA follows: TGCGCCAGCAGCTTGGGGACAGTGACTGAAGCTTTCTTT. Translating it yields CASSLGTVTEAFF.

J is TRBJ2-3 and V is TRBV4-2; 13 positions match TRBD2. Germline V gene lookup returns CDR1 LGHNA and CDR2 YNFKEQ. The V segment lost 1 base and the J segment 1 base; nucleotides outside the gene matches: 8. This CDR3 has 19 residues. The CDR3 DNA sequence: TGTGCCAGCAGCCAAGTAGTGACTAGCGGGAGGTTGGGCACAGATACGCAGTATTTT. Translating it yields CASSQVVTSGRLGTDTQYF.